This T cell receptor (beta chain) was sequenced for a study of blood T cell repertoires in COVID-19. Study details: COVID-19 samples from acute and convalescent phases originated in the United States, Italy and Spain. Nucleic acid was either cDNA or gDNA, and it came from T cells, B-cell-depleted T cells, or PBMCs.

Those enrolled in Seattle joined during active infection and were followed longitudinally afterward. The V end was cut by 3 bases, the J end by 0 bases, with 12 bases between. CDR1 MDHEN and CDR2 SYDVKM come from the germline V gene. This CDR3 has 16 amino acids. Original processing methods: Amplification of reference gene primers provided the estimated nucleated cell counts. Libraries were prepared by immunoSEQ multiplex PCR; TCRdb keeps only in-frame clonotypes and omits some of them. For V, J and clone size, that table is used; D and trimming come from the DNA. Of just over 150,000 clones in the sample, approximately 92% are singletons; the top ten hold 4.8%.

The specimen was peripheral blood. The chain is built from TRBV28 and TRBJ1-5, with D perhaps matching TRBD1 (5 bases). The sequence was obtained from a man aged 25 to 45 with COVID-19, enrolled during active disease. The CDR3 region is CASSLGPGYSNQPQHF. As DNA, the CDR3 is TGTGCCAGCAGTTTGGGGCCGGGCTATAGCAATCAGCCCCAGCATTTT.